Following are 26 T cell receptor beta chains from one sample sequenced in a study of blood T cell repertoires in COVID-19. Clones were sequenced by immunoSEQ multiplex PCR, and TCRdb holds only the in-frame ones, with some missing. The sample holds about 300,000 clones, 85% seen once. Sequencing was carried out using PBMCs or T cells enriched from blood (not recorded which). Receptors originate from a woman aged 25 to 39 who had been exposed to COVID-19.

This chain connects TRBV9 to TRBJ2-3; 7 bases agree with TRBD1. The J segment lost 11 bases and the V segment lost 0 bases, leaving 9 bases of the junction unmatched. The CDR3 runs to 14 residues. The germline gives CDR1 SGDLS, CDR2 YYNGEE. CDR3 DNA: TGTGCCAGCAGCGTAGCACAGGGGACGGGATGGCAGTATTTT. It specifies CASSVAQGTGWQYF.

The chain recombines TRBV11-3 with TRBJ1-1; D possibly corresponds to TRBD1 (5 bases). This CDR3 is 17 amino acids long. V was clipped by 2 bases and J by 2 bases, with 18 bases between them. Looked up from germline, CDR1 is SGHNT and CDR2 is YENEEA. CDR3 sequence: CASSLPEKGMINTEAFF. The CDR3 DNA is TGTGCCAGCAGCTTACCCGAGAAGGGGATGATAAACACTGAAGCTTTCTTT. Based on the CDR3 plus reference TRBV11-3 and TRBJ1-1, the full variable domain is EAGVVQSPRYKIIEKKQPVAFWCNPISGHNTLYWYLQNLGQGPELLIRYENEEAVDDSQLPKDRFSAERLKGVDSTLKIQPAELGDSAVYLCASSLPEKGMINTEAFFGQGTRLTVV.

The chain couples TRBV2 to TRBJ2-3, with TRBD1 identical over 8 bases. With V trimmed by 4 bases and J by 1 base, 4 bases remained unmatched. Germline V gene lookup returns CDR1 SNHLY and CDR2 FYNNEI. CDR3 length: 15 residues. The CDR3 nucleotides read TGTGCCAGCAGTGTCCCGGGACAGGGCACAGATACGCAGTATTTT. This translates into CASSVPGQGTDTQYF.

This clone was counted a single time. The J gene is TRBJ2-5, the V gene TRBV19; D is perhaps TRBD2 (7 bases). Germline V gene lookup returns CDR1 LNHDA and CDR2 SQIVND (reference sequence). CDR3 length: 19 amino acids. V was cut by 3 bases and J by 5 bases, with 28 bases left in between. The CDR3 DNA sequence: TGTGCCAGTAGTATGTTGGGCGGGGGCGCGCAAAAAGGGTTTGAGACCCAGTACTTC. This gives the protein CASSMLGGGAQKGFETQYF.

The chain recombines TRBV11-2 with TRBJ2-5, with D perhaps matching TRBD2 (6 bases). V lost 0 bases, J lost 0 bases, and 11 bases lay in between. The CDR3 contains 16 residues. Germline CDR1 reads SGHAT; CDR2 reads FQNNGV. The CDR3 coding sequence is TGTGCCAGCAGCTTAGAAACTAGCAGGTACCAAGAGACCCAGTACTTC. Its translation is CASSLETSRYQETQYF.

V usage is TRBV18 and J usage is TRBJ1-1; the D is unclear. Trimming left V 3 bases short and J 3 bases short, with 8 bases between. The germline CDR1 and CDR2 sequences are KGHSH and LQKENI. The CDR3 is made up of 13 amino acids. In DNA, the CDR3 is TGTGCCAGCTCACCTCTCGAGGACACTGAAGCTTTCTTT. Translated, it gives CASSPLEDTEAFF.

The chain carries TRBV4-3 and TRBJ1-4; D is undetermined. The CDR3 runs 13 residues. Looked up from germline, CDR1 is LGHNA and CDR2 is YSLEER. Deletions cut 0 bases from V and 10 bases from J, with 9 bases between. The CDR3 nucleotides read TGCGCCAGCAGCCAAGACGGGATCGGAAAACTGTTTTTT. It translates to CASSQDGIGKLFF.

The chain links TRBV2 to TRBJ2-5; perhaps TRBD1 as D (6 bases). Germline V gives CDR1 SNHLY, CDR2 FYNNEI. This CDR3 is built from 16 residues. Trimming left V 6 bases short and J 1 base short, with 18 bases between. The CDR3: CASSQTLQGFQETQYF. The CDR3 DNA follows: TGTGCCAGCAGCCAAACATTACAGGGTTTCCAAGAGACCCAGTACTTC.

The chain carries TRBV28 and TRBJ1-4; 8 positions agree with TRBD1. The CDR3 is 14 amino acids. Germline V lookup: CDR1 MDHEN, CDR2 SYDVKM. Trimming removed 5 bases from V and 8 bases from J; junction bases left unmatched: 7. The CDR3 nucleotides read TGTGCCAGCAGTACCGGACAGGGCACGGAAAAACTGTTTTTT. Translating it yields CASSTGQGTEKLFF.

The chain couples TRBV27 to TRBJ2-7; 8 bases agree with TRBD1. This CDR3 contains 15 residues. Germline lookup yields CDR1 MNHEY and CDR2 SMNVEV (reference sequence). V trimming: 4 bases; J trimming: 7 bases; junction bases outside the gene matches: 12. CDR3 DNA sequence: TGTGCCAGCAGTTGGTGGCGTCAGGGGGCGGGGGAGCAGTACTTC. Translation gives CASSWWRQGAGEQYF.

The genes are TRBV7-3 and TRBJ2-2, with a weak D call TRBD1 (6 bases). The V end was cut by 5 bases, the J end by 3 bases, with 13 bases between. Germline V CDR1 and CDR2: SGHTA, FQGTGA. The CDR3 loop spans 15 amino acids. The CDR3 reads CASSPAQGYTGELFF. CDR3 in DNA: TGTGCCAGCAGCCCAGCCCAGGGGTACACCGGGGAGCTGTTTTTT.

The chain joins TRBV5-1 to TRBJ2-2; maybe TRBD1 (6 bases). The CDR3 extends over 15 amino acids. CDR1 and CDR2 (germline): SGHRS, YFSETQ. The V gene lost 4 bases and the J gene lost 1 base, with 11 bases spanning the gap. The CDR3 protein is CASSPRDKNTGELFF. The DNA of the CDR3 is TGCGCCAGCAGCCCCCGGGACAAGAACACCGGGGAGCTGTTTTTT.

The chain uses TRBV2 and TRBJ2-7; maybe TRBD2 (6 bases). The CDR3 totals 14 residues. CDR1 is SNHLY and CDR2 is FYNNEI in the germline V gene. The V end was cut by 1 base, the J end by 2 bases, with 9 bases between. The CDR3 is CASSEGGVTYEQYF. CDR3 DNA sequence: TGTGCCAGCAGTGAAGGCGGGGTTACCTACGAGCAGTACTTC.

This chain connects TRBV30 to TRBJ2-7, with 8 bases lining up with TRBD2. CDR1 is GTSNPN, CDR2 SVGIG, per germline (reference sequence). The junction had 4 bases not matched to a gene; V was cut back by 1 base and J by 2 bases. CDR3 length: 14 amino acids. The DNA of the CDR3 is TGTGCCTGGAGTGAAGGGGGACTAGCCTACGAGCAGTACTTC. It is translated as CAWSEGGLAYEQYF.

CDR3 protein: CASSPPSMNTEAFF. In DNA form, the CDR3 reads TGTGCCAGTAGTCCCCCAAGCATGAACACTGAAGCTTTCTTT. This chain uses TRBV19 with TRBJ1-1, with D uncertain. V shed 5 bases and J shed 0 bases, with 10 bases lying between them. Germline CDR1 LNHDA, CDR2 SQIVND (reference sequence). This CDR3 is built from 14 residues.

The rearrangement uses TRBV3-1 (or the pseudogene TRBV3-2) and TRBJ2-7; 9 bases line up with TRBD1. This CDR3 comprises 14 residues. Unmatched junction bases numbered 6, after V lost 4 bases and J lost 5 bases. Germline CDR1 and CDR2: LGHDT and YNNKEL (reference sequence). Here the CDR3 reads CASSRGQGTDEQYF. The DNA of the CDR3 is TGTGCCAGCAGCCGGGGACAGGGTACTGACGAGCAGTACTTC.

A few counts support this clone. The V and J genes are TRBV7-8 and TRBJ2-3, with D tentatively TRBD2 (5 bases). The CDR3 totals 17 residues. The germline gives CDR1 SGHVS, CDR2 FQNEAQ. V gave up 5 bases and J gave up 2 bases, with 20 bases separating them. For the CDR3, the DNA is TGTGCCAGCAGCACCCTGAGAGGGCAAACGGTCACAGATACGCAGTATTTT. Residues: CASSTLRGQTVTDTQYF.

The genes are TRBV7-9 and TRBJ1-1; a weak D match, TRBD1 (5 bases). V was clipped by 0 bases and J by 3 bases, with 20 bases between them. The germline V gene encodes CDR1 SEHNR and CDR2 FQNEAQ (reference sequence). This CDR3 spans 18 amino acids. This CDR3 is CASSLARRARDWDTEAFF. In nucleotides, the CDR3 is TGTGCCAGCAGCTTAGCGAGGAGGGCCCGGGACTGGGACACTGAAGCTTTCTTT.

V is TRBV3-1 (or the pseudogene TRBV3-2) and J is TRBJ2-7, with D possibly being TRBD2 (5 bases). Trimming took 1 base from V and 3 from J, leaving 10 bases between them. The CDR3 runs to 14 residues. Germline V lookup: CDR1 LGHDT, CDR2 YNNKEL (reference sequence). The CDR3 protein is CASSQVPSSYEQYF. Here the CDR3 DNA reads TGTGCCAGCAGCCAAGTCCCTAGCAGCTACGAGCAGTACTTC.

The rearrangement joins TRBV29-1 to TRBJ1-1; 10 nucleotides agree with TRBD1. The CDR3 has 13 amino acids. Germline V gene sequence: CDR1 SQVTM, CDR2 ANQGSEA. Losses at the gene ends were 6 bases for V and 10 bases for J; bases not matched to a gene: 11. The CDR3 bases are TGCAGCGTCGATCCGGGACAGGGGACTTTAGCTTTCTTT. Encoded protein: CSVDPGQGTLAFF.

The chain carries TRBV28 and TRBJ2-1, with a possible D match to TRBD2 (5 bases). The CDR3 is 18 residues long. Germline V gene data show CDR1 as MDHEN and CDR2 as SYDVKM. Trimming shortened V by 5 bases and J by 5 bases, and 25 bases separated the two germline ends. The CDR3 here is CASSGRTLGADWDNEQFF. The CDR3 bases are TGTGCCAGCAGTGGAAGGACTCTTGGTGCCGATTGGGACAATGAGCAGTTCTTC. Together with reference TRBV28 and TRBJ2-1, the CDR3 gives the full variable domain: DVKVTQSSRYLVKRTGEKVFLECVQDMDHENMFWYRQDPGLGLRLIYFSYDVKMKEKGDIPEGYSVSREKKERFSLILESASTNQTSMYLCASSGRTLGADWDNEQFFGPGTRLTVL.

V usage is TRBV25-1 and J usage is TRBJ1-4; a possible D gene is TRBD1 (5 bases). Trimming took off 2 bases at V and 7 bases at J, with 17 bases between the two ends. This CDR3 is built from 16 residues. Per the germline V gene, CDR1 is MGHDK and CDR2 is SYGVNS. CDR3 nucleotides: TGTGCCAGCAGTGAACCTCGACAGCAGATGGCTGAAAAACTGTTTTTT. Encoded protein: CASSEPRQQMAEKLFF. Filled out from reference TRBV25-1 and TRBJ1-4, the complete variable domain reads EADIYQTPRYLVIGTGKKITLECSQTMGHDKMYWYQQDPGMELHLIHYSYGVNSTEKGDLSSESTVSRIRTEHFPLTLESARPSHTSQYLCASSEPRQQMAEKLFFGSGTQLSVL.

This sequence joins TRBV9 and TRBJ1-1; TRBD1 aligns across 10 bases. Trimming took 3 bases from V and 7 from J; bases not matched to a gene: 3. The CDR3 has 13 residues. Germline V lookup: CDR1 SGDLS, CDR2 YYNGEE. The CDR3 protein is CASSAGQGVEAFF. As DNA, the CDR3 is TGTGCCAGCAGCGCCGGACAGGGGGTTGAAGCTTTCTTT.

The gene calls are TRBV2 and TRBJ2-7; D not certain. The V end was cut by 2 bases, the J end by 2 bases, with 7 bases between. CDR3 length equals 13 residues. Germline lookup yields CDR1 SNHLY and CDR2 FYNNEI. The CDR3 is CASSEFLAYEQYF. The CDR3 region has the DNA TGTGCCAGCAGTGAATTTTTAGCCTACGAGCAGTACTTC.

This chain's CDR3 is CASRRVSGNTIYF. CDR3 sequence (DNA): TGTGCCAGCAGACGGGTCTCTGGAAACACCATATATTTT. The rearrangement uses TRBV2 and TRBJ1-3; D uncertain. The CDR3 sequence is 13 residues long. From germline, CDR1 is SNHLY and CDR2 FYNNEI. V was shortened by 6 bases and J by 0 bases, with 6 bases between the two germline ends.

The chain carries TRBV18 and TRBJ1-1; the D gene is possibly TRBD1 (6 bases). CDR3 size: 15 residues. CDR1 is KGHSH, CDR2 LQKENI, per germline. Trimming took off 5 bases at V and 1 base at J, with 14 bases between the two ends. DNA of the CDR3: TGTGCCAGCTCAAGAGGACAGACAGAGAACACTGAAGCTTTCTTT. Translating gives CASSRGQTENTEAFF.